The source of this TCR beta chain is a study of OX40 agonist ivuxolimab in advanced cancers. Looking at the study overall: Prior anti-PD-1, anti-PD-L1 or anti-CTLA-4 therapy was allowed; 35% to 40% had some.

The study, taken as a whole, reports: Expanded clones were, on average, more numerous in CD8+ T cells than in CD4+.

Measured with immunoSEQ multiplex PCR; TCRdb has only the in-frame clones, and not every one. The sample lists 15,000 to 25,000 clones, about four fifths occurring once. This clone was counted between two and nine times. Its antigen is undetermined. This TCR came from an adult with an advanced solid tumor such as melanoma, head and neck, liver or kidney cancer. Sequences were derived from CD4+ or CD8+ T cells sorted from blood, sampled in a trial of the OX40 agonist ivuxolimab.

The CDR3 reads CASSVWSGAVDTQYF. The CDR3, as DNA: TGTGCCAGCAGCGTCTGGTCGGGAGCAGTGGATACGCAGTATTTT. The V and J genes are TRBV7-2 and TRBJ2-3; D possibly corresponds to TRBD2 (6 bases). CDR1 and CDR2 (germline): SGHTA, FQGNSA. This CDR3 has 15 residues. Deletions cut 5 bases from V and 6 bases from J, with 18 bases between.